Listed below are T cell receptor beta chains from one sample, sequenced in a study of identical twins. TCRdb fed the 5' RACE reads into MiXCR, producing one record per CDR3 protein. The table has approximately 630,000 distinct CDR3 sequences, around 7.5% seen once. This sample was shared with a second study, whose subject was yellow fever vaccine responses in identical twins.

The specimen was PBMCs. The origin of the receptors is a woman between 18 and 30 years old in good health. Each CDR3 is given with its conserved first and last residue. The D gene is left open where the match is weak. A row's size may be missing; if present it is once, few, many or a size class.

clone_size: -
d_call: -
v_call: TRBV10-3
j_call: TRBJ2-7
cdr3_nt: TGTGCCATCAGTGTTGGACGGGACACCTTCTCCTACGAGCAGTACTTC
cdr3_aa: CAISVGRDTFSYEQYF

clone_size: -
d_call: -
v_call: TRBV20-1
j_call: TRBJ2-5
cdr3_nt: TGCAGTGCTGGACGGGGTTACCAAGAGACCCAGTACTTC
cdr3_aa: CSAGRGYQETQYF

clone_size: many
d_call: TRBD2
v_call: TRBV20-1
j_call: TRBJ2-5
cdr3_nt: TGCAGTGCTCACATGGGGCTAGCGGGGGGCCTTGCCCAAGAGACCCAGTACTTC
cdr3_aa: CSAHMGLAGGLAQETQYF

clone_size: few
d_call: TRBD1
v_call: TRBV29-1
j_call: TRBJ2-3
cdr3_nt: TGCAGCGTTGATATTCAGGGGACAGACCCACCGAGAGATACGCAGTATTTT
cdr3_aa: CSVDIQGTDPPRDTQYF

clone_size: few
d_call: TRBD2
v_call: TRBV5-5
j_call: TRBJ2-7
cdr3_nt: TGTGCCAGCAGCTTGGAAGCTAGCGGGAGCGGGTACGAGCAGTACTTC
cdr3_aa: CASSLEASGSGYEQYF

clone_size: few
d_call: TRBD2
v_call: TRBV6-5
j_call: TRBJ2-2
cdr3_nt: TGTGCCAGCAGTTACCGGACGGGGGGGACCGGGGAGCTGTTTTTT
cdr3_aa: CASSYRTGGTGELFF

clone_size: few
d_call: -
v_call: TRBV12-3/TRBV12-4
j_call: TRBJ2-2
cdr3_nt: TGTGCCAGCAGTCCCGAGACTAGACCCAACACCGGGGAGCTGTTTTTT
cdr3_aa: CASSPETRPNTGELFF

clone_size: many
d_call: TRBD1
v_call: TRBV6-1
j_call: TRBJ1-4
cdr3_nt: TGTGCCAGCAGAACCGCAGGGGGCTACGAAAAACTGTTTTTT
cdr3_aa: CASRTAGGYEKLFF

clone_size: -
d_call: -
v_call: TRBV10-2
j_call: TRBJ1-2
cdr3_nt: TGCGCCAGCAGTGAGGGAAAAACAGGCACCCGAAACTATGGCTACACCTTC
cdr3_aa: CASSEGKTGTRNYGYTF

clone_size: -
d_call: -
v_call: TRBV20-1
j_call: TRBJ1-4
cdr3_nt: TGCAGTGCTACCGACGGACGTCTTAATGAAAAACTGTTTTTT
cdr3_aa: CSATDGRLNEKLFF

clone_size: many
d_call: -
v_call: TRBV7-6
j_call: TRBJ2-5
cdr3_nt: TGTGCCAGCAGCCCAAGACAGTCCCAAGAGACCCAGTACTTC
cdr3_aa: CASSPRQSQETQYF

clone_size: -
d_call: TRBD1
v_call: TRBV6-5
j_call: TRBJ1-2
cdr3_nt: TGTGCCAGCAGTTACTCGCCTTCCGGGACAGGGGGCAGGGATGGCTACACCTTC
cdr3_aa: CASSYSPSGTGGRDGYTF

clone_size: few
d_call: -
v_call: TRBV7-2
j_call: TRBJ2-5
cdr3_nt: TGTGCCAGCAGCTATCGCGGGCAGCAAGAGACCCAGTACTTC
cdr3_aa: CASSYRGQQETQYF

clone_size: -
d_call: TRBD1
v_call: TRBV24-1
j_call: TRBJ2-7
cdr3_nt: TGTGCCACCAGTGATTCCCAGGGGGTCGCCTACGAGCAGTACTTC
cdr3_aa: CATSDSQGVAYEQYF

clone_size: -
d_call: -
v_call: TRBV4-1
j_call: TRBJ2-7
cdr3_nt: TGCGCCAGCAGCCAAGCGGGGAACAGGGTAGGAGAGCAGTACTTC
cdr3_aa: CASSQAGNRVGEQYF

clone_size: few
d_call: -
v_call: TRBV18
j_call: TRBJ1-1
cdr3_nt: TGTGCCAGCTCACCAGGCCCGGGAAGGGAGACTGAAGCTTTCTTT
cdr3_aa: CASSPGPGRETEAFF

clone_size: -
d_call: -
v_call: TRBV2
j_call: TRBJ2-5
cdr3_nt: TGTGCCAGCTCAACACCACATAAGTCGGAGACCCAGTACTTC
cdr3_aa: CASSTPHKSETQYF

clone_size: few
d_call: TRBD1
v_call: TRBV4-1
j_call: TRBJ1-1
cdr3_nt: TGCGCCAGCAGCCACCGACAGGGATGGGAGAACACTGAAGCTTTCTTT
cdr3_aa: CASSHRQGWENTEAFF

clone_size: -
d_call: -
v_call: TRBV28
j_call: TRBJ2-1
cdr3_nt: TGTGCCACCGAGGGGAACAGCTACAATGAGCAGTTCTTC
cdr3_aa: CATEGNSYNEQFF

clone_size: -
d_call: TRBD2
v_call: TRBV7-8
j_call: TRBJ2-7
cdr3_nt: TGTGCCAGCAGCTCGCTAGCGGGAGGGCCGAGCGAGCAGTACTTC
cdr3_aa: CASSSLAGGPSEQYF

clone_size: -
d_call: TRBD1
v_call: TRBV20-1
j_call: TRBJ2-1
cdr3_nt: TGCAGTGCTAAAGTACAGGGGGTACCTCCTCTCTCCTACAATGAGCAGTTCTTC
cdr3_aa: CSAKVQGVPPLSYNEQFF

clone_size: many
d_call: -
v_call: TRBV5-1
j_call: TRBJ1-4
cdr3_nt: TGCGCCAGCAGCTGGGGACAAGGAGGGACTACTAATGAAAAACTGTTTTTT
cdr3_aa: CASSWGQGGTTNEKLFF

clone_size: many
d_call: -
v_call: TRBV11-3
j_call: TRBJ2-3
cdr3_nt: TGTGCCAGCAGCTCCGATTTCTTGCCAGATACGCAGTATTTT
cdr3_aa: CASSSDFLPDTQYF

clone_size: many
d_call: -
v_call: TRBV5-1
j_call: TRBJ2-1
cdr3_nt: TGCGCCAGCAGCTTGGTCGGGGGATACAATGAGCAGTTCTTC
cdr3_aa: CASSLVGGYNEQFF

clone_size: few
d_call: -
v_call: TRBV29-1
j_call: TRBJ1-1
cdr3_nt: TGCAGCGCCGGTACAGGGCCAGGCACTGAAGCTTTCTTT
cdr3_aa: CSAGTGPGTEAFF

clone_size: few
d_call: TRBD2
v_call: TRBV29-1
j_call: TRBJ2-1
cdr3_nt: TGCAGCGTTGAAGGGATTGCGGGGGTTGGGTATTACAATGAGCAGTTCTTC
cdr3_aa: CSVEGIAGVGYYNEQFF

clone_size: few
d_call: -
v_call: TRBV7-9
j_call: TRBJ2-2
cdr3_nt: TGTGCCAGCAGCAAAGGCTTAACAGACACCGGGGAGCTGTTTTTT
cdr3_aa: CASSKGLTDTGELFF

clone_size: -
d_call: -
v_call: TRBV10-1
j_call: TRBJ2-2
cdr3_nt: TGCGCCAGCAGTGAGTCTCCCACGAACACCGGGGAGCTGTTTTTT
cdr3_aa: CASSESPTNTGELFF

clone_size: few
d_call: TRBD2
v_call: TRBV12-3/TRBV12-4
j_call: TRBJ2-1
cdr3_nt: TGTGCCAGCAGTTCCACTAGCGGGATAATCGCAGGGAATGAGCAGTTCTTC
cdr3_aa: CASSSTSGIIAGNEQFF

clone_size: -
d_call: TRBD1
v_call: TRBV20-1
j_call: TRBJ1-6
cdr3_nt: TGCAGTGCTAGAGGGGACAGGGGTGGATCACCCCTCCACTTT
cdr3_aa: CSARGDRGGSPLHF

clone_size: -
d_call: TRBD2
v_call: TRBV5-5
j_call: TRBJ2-7
cdr3_nt: TGTGCCAGCAGCGCCGGGACTAGCGGGATAATGGGAACCTACGAGCAGTACTTC
cdr3_aa: CASSAGTSGIMGTYEQYF

clone_size: few
d_call: -
v_call: TRBV6-1
j_call: TRBJ1-1
cdr3_nt: TGTGCCAGCCGCAGGGACGGCTACACTGAAGCTTTCTTT
cdr3_aa: CASRRDGYTEAFF

clone_size: few
d_call: -
v_call: TRBV7-6
j_call: TRBJ1-3
cdr3_nt: TGTGCCAGCAGCTTAGCAGGGGGGGCGCGTGGAAACACCATATATTTT
cdr3_aa: CASSLAGGARGNTIYF

clone_size: many
d_call: -
v_call: TRBV4-1
j_call: TRBJ2-1
cdr3_nt: TGCGCCAGCAGGAACCCGGACAGCCCCTACAATGAGCAGTTCTTC
cdr3_aa: CASRNPDSPYNEQFF

clone_size: few
d_call: -
v_call: TRBV7-9
j_call: TRBJ2-1
cdr3_nt: TGTGCCAGCAGCACCCTCCAGCCCTACAATGAGCAGTTCTTC
cdr3_aa: CASSTLQPYNEQFF